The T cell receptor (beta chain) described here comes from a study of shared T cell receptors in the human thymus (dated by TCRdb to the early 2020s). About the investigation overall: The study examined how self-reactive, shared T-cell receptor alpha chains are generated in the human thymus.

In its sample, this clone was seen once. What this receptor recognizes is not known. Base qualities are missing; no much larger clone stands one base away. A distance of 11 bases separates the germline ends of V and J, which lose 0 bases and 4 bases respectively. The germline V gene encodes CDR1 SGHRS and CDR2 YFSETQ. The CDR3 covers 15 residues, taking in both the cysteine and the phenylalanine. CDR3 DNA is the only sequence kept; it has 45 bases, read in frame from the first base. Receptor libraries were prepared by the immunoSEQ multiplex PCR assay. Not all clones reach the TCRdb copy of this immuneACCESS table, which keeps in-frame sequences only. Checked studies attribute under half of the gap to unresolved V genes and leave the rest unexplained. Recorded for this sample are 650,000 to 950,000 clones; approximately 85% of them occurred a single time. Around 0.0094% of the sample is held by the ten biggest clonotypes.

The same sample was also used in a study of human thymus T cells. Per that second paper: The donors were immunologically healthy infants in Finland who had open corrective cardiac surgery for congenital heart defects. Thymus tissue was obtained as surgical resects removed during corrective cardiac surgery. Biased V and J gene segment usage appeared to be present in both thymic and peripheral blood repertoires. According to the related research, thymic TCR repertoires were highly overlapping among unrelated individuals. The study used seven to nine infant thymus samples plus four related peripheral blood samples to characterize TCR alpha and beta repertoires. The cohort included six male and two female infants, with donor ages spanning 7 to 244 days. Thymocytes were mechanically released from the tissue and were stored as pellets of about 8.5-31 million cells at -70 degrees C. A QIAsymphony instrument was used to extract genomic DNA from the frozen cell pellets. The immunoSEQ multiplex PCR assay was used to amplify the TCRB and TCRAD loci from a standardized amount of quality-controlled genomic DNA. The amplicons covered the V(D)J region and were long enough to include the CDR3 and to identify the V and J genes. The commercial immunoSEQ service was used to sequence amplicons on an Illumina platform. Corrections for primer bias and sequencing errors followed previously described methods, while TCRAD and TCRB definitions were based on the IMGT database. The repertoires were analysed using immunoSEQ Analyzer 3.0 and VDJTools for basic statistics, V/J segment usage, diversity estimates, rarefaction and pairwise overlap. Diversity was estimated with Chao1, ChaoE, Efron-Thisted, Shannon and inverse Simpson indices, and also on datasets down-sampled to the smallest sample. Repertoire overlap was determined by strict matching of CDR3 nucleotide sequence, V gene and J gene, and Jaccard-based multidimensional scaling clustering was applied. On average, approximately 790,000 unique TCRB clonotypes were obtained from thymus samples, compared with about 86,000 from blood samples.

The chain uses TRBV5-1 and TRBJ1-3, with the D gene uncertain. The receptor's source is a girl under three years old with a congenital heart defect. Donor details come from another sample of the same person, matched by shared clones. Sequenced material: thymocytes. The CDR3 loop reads CASSLAGGIGNTIYF. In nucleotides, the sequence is TGCGCCAGCAGCTTGGCGGGAGGGATCGGAAACACCATATATTTT.